This T cell receptor beta chain was obtained from a study of T cell repertoires in cytomegalovirus infection. Study-wide background: Both CMV infection and a matching HLA type were indicated by public TCR beta signatures.

Findings and limits, study-wide: Public TCR beta family frequency separated CMV-and-HLA carriers, including in an independent cohort.

The ends lost 4 bases at V and 6 bases at J; junction bases unmatched: 7. The germline V gene has CDR1 SGHTA and CDR2 FQGNSA. This CDR3 contains 16 residues. TCRdb analysed the reads with MiXCR anew, one entry per CDR3 protein. Among roughly 500,000 distinct CDR3 sequences listed, around 10% were seen once. This clonotype was seen ten or more times. The antigen is unknown. This receptor was obtained from a human donor in good health (CMV status not recorded). Some clones in this sample may be carry-over from other donors' samples. The rearrangement links TRBV7-2 to TRBJ1-6; 9 bases align to TRBD1. The sample consisted of PBMCs. The CDR3 DNA reads TGTGCCAGCAGCTCCAGGACAGGGGTGTTTAATTCACCCCTCCACTTT. Protein sequence: CASSSRTGVFNSPLHF.